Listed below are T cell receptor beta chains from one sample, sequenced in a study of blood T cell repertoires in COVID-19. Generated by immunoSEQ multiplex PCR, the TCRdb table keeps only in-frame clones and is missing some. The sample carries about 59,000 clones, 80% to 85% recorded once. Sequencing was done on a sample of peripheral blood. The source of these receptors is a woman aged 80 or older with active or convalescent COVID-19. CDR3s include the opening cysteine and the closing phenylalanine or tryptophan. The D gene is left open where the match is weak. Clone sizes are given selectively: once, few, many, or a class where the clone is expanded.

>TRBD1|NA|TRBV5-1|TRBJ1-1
TGCGCCAGCAGCTTGGCCCGGGACAGGGGATTTCACACTGAAGCTTTCTTT
CASSLARDRGFHTEAFF
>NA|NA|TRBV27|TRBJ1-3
TGTGCCAGCAGTTTAGAGGCAGGGGAAGTACGAAACACCATATATTTT
CASSLEAGEVRNTIYF
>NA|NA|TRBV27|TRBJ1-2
TGTGCCAGCAGTTTGAGACCGGGACATCTCTATGGCTACACCTTC
CASSLRPGHLYGYTF
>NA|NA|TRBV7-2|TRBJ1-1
TGTGCCAGCAGCAGGAGAAGATACGGACAGAACACTGAAGCTTTCTTT
CASSRRRYGQNTEAFF
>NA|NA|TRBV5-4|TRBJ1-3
TGTGCCAGCAGCCCTAACAGTAACTCTGGAAACACCATATATTTT
CASSPNSNSGNTIYF
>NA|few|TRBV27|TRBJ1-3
TGTGCCAGCAAAATCACAGGCTCTGGAAACACCATATATTTT
CASKITGSGNTIYF
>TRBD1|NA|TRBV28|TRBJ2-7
TGTGCCAGCAGGGCCGCCGGGACAGAACCCTACGAGCAGTACTTC
CASRAAGTEPYEQYF
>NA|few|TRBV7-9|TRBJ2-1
TGTGCCAGCAGCTTAGTAGGACGCTCAAAGGGGAACAATGAGCAGTTCTTC
CASSLVGRSKGNNEQFF
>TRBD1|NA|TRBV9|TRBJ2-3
TGTGCCAGCACCCCGCGGACAGGGGGCTTGAGAGATACGCAGTATTTT
CASTPRTGGLRDTQYF
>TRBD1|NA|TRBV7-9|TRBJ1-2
TGTGCCAGCAGCCCAGGGGGATACGGCTATGGCTACACCTTC
CASSPGGYGYGYTF
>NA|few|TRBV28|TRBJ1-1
TGTGCCAGCAGTCTAGGGGGTAGAGCTGAAGCTTTCTTT
CASSLGGRAEAFF
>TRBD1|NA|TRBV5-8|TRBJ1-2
TGTGCCAGCACCCTAAGACAGGGTTCGGATGGCTACACCTTC
CASTLRQGSDGYTF
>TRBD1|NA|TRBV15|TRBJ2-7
TGTGCCACCAGCAGAGGGCTAAGGGACAGCCCCTACGAGCAGTACTTC
CATSRGLRDSPYEQYF
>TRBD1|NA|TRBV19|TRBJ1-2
TGTGCCAGTAGGCCGGGACAGACGATAAACTATGGCTACACCTTC
CASRPGQTINYGYTF
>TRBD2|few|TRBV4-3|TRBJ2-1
TGCGCCAGCAGCTTTCGGTCTCTAGCGGAGTACAATGAGCAGTTCTTC
CASSFRSLAEYNEQFF
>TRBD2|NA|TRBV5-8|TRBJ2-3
TGTGCCAGCAGCTTCGGACTAGCGGGGGCCCGTGAGGGGCAGTATTTT
CASSFGLAGAREGQYF
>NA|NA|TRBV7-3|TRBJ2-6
TGTGCCAGCAGCCCCTATCCCGTCTCTGGGGCCAACGTCCTGACTTTC
CASSPYPVSGANVLTF
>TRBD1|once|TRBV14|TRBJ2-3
TGTGCCAGCAGCCATAGACAGGGAAGGACAGATACGCAGTATTTT
CASSHRQGRTDTQYF
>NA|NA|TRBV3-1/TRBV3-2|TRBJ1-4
TGTGCCAGCAGCCAAGGAGGGGTCGGGGGTAATGAAAAACTGTTTTTT
CASSQGGVGGNEKLFF
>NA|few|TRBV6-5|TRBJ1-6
TGTGCCAGCAGTTACGAATCGTCGCAGGGCCGTTCACCCCTCCACTTT
CASSYESSQGRSPLHF
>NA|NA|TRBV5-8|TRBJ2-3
TGTGCCAGCAGCTCCAACCGTCCGGGGGGCACAGATACGCAGTATTTT
CASSSNRPGGTDTQYF
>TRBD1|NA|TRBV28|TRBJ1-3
TGTGCCAGCATAAACAGGGGGAGCGGAAACACCATATATTTT
CASINRGSGNTIYF
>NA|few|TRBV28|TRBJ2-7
TGTGCCAGCAGTCCCGCCTACGAGCAGTACTTC
CASSPAYEQYF
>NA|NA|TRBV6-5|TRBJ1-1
TGTGCCAGCAGTAAACAGGGAGGGACTGAAGCTTTCTTT
CASSKQGGTEAFF
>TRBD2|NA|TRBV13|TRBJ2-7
TGTGCCAGCAGCCCGGGGGGGAGCGGGGGCCGCGCCTACGAGCAGTACTTC
CASSPGGSGGRAYEQYF
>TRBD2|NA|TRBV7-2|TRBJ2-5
TGTGCCAGCAGCTTAGGCTTACTAGCGAACCAAGAGACCCAGTACTTC
CASSLGLLANQETQYF
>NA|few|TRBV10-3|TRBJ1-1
TGTGCCATCAGTAGTAGGGGGGGATCTGAAGCTTTCTTT
CAISSRGGSEAFF
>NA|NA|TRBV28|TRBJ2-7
TGTGCCAGCGGAAGCCTACGGACAGAACGCTCCTACGAGCAGTACTTC
CASGSLRTERSYEQYF
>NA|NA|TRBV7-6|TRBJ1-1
TGTGCCAGCAGCTTAGAACCAGGAGGGTACACTGAAGCTTTCTTT
CASSLEPGGYTEAFF
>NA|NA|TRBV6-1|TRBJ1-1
TGTGCCAGCAGTGCCTTTACCGGGACAAGGAACACTGAAGCTTTCTTT
CASSAFTGTRNTEAFF
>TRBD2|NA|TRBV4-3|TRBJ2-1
TGCGCCAGCAGCCAAGAAGTGACTAGCTCTAATGAGCAGTTCTTC
CASSQEVTSSNEQFF
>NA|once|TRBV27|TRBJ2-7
TGTGCCAGCAGTTTATTCCCGGGATCTTACTACGAGCAGTACTTC
CASSLFPGSYYEQYF
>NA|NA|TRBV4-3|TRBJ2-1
TGCGCCAGCAGCCAAGGAGAGTTCAATGAGCAGTTCTTC
CASSQGEFNEQFF
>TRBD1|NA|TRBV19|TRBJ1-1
TGTGCCAGTCAGGGACAGATGAACACTGAAGCTTTCTTT
CASQGQMNTEAFF